The sequence of this T cell receptor beta chain was determined in a study of technical replicates of blood from a handful of donors (TCRdb year 2017). Receptors were amplified or captured by the immunoSEQ multiplex PCR assay. TCRdb took over this immuneACCESS table, retaining in-frame rearrangements with V and J assigned. Such tables are incomplete; in checked studies, under half of the missing clones stem from an unresolved V gene, and the remainder is unexplained. The sample has tens of thousands of clones on record, around 92% of them singletons. The ten most abundant clones make up around 4% of the sample. Concerning this clone: Its antigen has not been determined. The input lacks base qualities; no much larger clone sits a single base away.

V loses 4 bases at its end and J loses 3 bases; junction bases beyond the gene matches: 9. Taken from the germline V gene, the CDR1 and CDR2 loops are LGHNT and FRNRAP. Spanning cysteine to phenylalanine, the CDR3 consists of 15 amino acids. The sequence is cut down to CDR3 DNA, 45 bases in frame from base 1. Sequencing input: PBMCs. The sequence joins TRBV12-5 to TRBJ2-7; 7 junctional bases match TRBD1. The clonotype was recovered from a human donor in good health. Some clones in this sample may be carry-over from other donors' samples. The CDR3 amino acid sequence is: CASGSAGQGDYEQYF. The sequence in DNA is TGTGCTAGTGGTTCCGCCGGGCAGGGGGACTACGAGCAGTACTTC.